Presented here are 7 T cell receptor beta chains from one specimen sequenced in a study of T cell changes during pregnancy in multiple sclerosis. Only in-frame clones appear in the TCRdb table, and some are missing; sequencing was by immunoSEQ multiplex PCR. The profile shows about 40,000 clones, 89% of them singletons. The source was CD4+ T cells from peripheral blood mononuclear cells, collected in the first trimester of pregnancy. Receptors originate from a female donor with multiple sclerosis, enrolled in a pregnancy study.

The J gene is TRBJ1-2, the V gene TRBV27; D may be TRBD1 (6 bases). From germline, CDR1 is MNHEY and CDR2 SMNVEV (reference sequence). The CDR3 extends over 14 amino acids. V gave up 5 bases and J gave up 4 bases, with 14 bases separating them. The CDR3 loop is CASSRAGDIYGYTF. The CDR3 DNA follows: TGTGCCAGCAGTCGGGCAGGGGATATCTATGGCTACACCTTC.

The chain uses TRBV7-2 and TRBJ1-5; D gene uncertain. This CDR3 spans 15 amino acids. CDR1 is SGHTA, CDR2 FQGNSA, per germline. V lost 0 bases, J lost 6 bases, and 12 bases lay in between. For the CDR3, the DNA is TGTGCCAGCAGCTTAGCGGGGAATGAGGGTCAGCCCCAGCATTTT. Protein product: CASSLAGNEGQPQHF.

The chain has TRBV2 and TRBJ1-2; the match to TRBD1 covers 7 bases. From germline, CDR1 is SNHLY and CDR2 FYNNEI. The CDR3 totals 14 residues. The ends lost 6 bases at V and 3 bases at J; junction bases unmatched: 7. For the CDR3, the DNA is TGTGCCAGCAGCCAACAGGGGATCGACTATGGCTACACCTTC. Protein sequence: CASSQQGIDYGYTF.

Only a few counts were recorded for this clone. The rearrangement uses TRBV6-6 and TRBJ1-4; D gene unclear. Deletions cut 2 bases from V and 5 bases from J, with 15 bases between. CDR1 MNHNY and CDR2 SVGAGI come from the germline V gene (reference sequence). The CDR3 has 16 amino acids. CDR3 in amino acids: CASSYRTSAGNEKLFF. The CDR3 bases are TGTGCCAGCAGTTACAGAACGAGTGCGGGAAATGAAAAACTGTTTTTT.

This chain joins TRBV5-4 and TRBJ1-5; maybe TRBD1 (5 bases). The CDR3 length is 14 residues. The germline V and J ends were trimmed by 4 bases and 5 bases, with 13 bases remaining between them. Germline CDR1 and CDR2: SGHNT and YYREEE (reference sequence). The CDR3 sequence: CASSIGTGDQPQHF. Here the CDR3 DNA reads TGTGCCAGCAGCATCGGGACGGGAGATCAGCCCCAGCATTTT.

The chain has TRBV5-1 and TRBJ2-1; TRBD1 agrees at 12 bases. V lost 3 bases, J lost 3 bases, and 4 bases stayed unmatched. The CDR3 is made up of 16 amino acids. Germline-derived CDR1 and CDR2 are SGHRS and YFSETQ. CDR3 loop: CASSSGTGGSYNEQFF. The CDR3 bases are TGCGCCAGCAGCTCCGGGACAGGGGGCAGCTACAATGAGCAGTTCTTC.

The table lists this clone with a few counts. This sequence joins TRBV19 and TRBJ1-2; 10 bases fit TRBD1. The CDR3 spans 13 residues. J was trimmed by 10 bases and V by 5 bases; bases with no gene match: 7. CDR1 and CDR2 from the germline V gene are LNHDA and SQIVND (reference sequence). Here the CDR3 DNA reads TGTGCCAGTAGTGGACAGGGGGAGGGCGACTACACCTTC. The encoded protein is CASSGQGEGDYTF.